The 3 T cell receptor beta chains in this list originate from one sample, sequenced in a study of blood T cells in healthy people across ages. A second roughly 7 to 12 cycle PCR used barcoded and J-beta primers. TCRdb recomputed calls from the 5' RACE reads with MiXCR, one row per CDR3 protein. There are about 1.6 million distinct CDR3 sequences in the sample; roughly 32% occur only once, and approximately 10% lies in the top ten. What was sequenced was blood. The receptors originated from a woman in her 30s in good health.

This clonotype was seen ten or more times. The V call is TRBV5-1, the J call TRBJ2-1, with TRBD2 identical over 8 bases. The CDR3 covers 15 residues. Per germline, CDR1 SGHRS and CDR2 YFSETQ. Trimming at V came to 0 bases and at J to 6 bases, leaving 5 bases not matched to a gene. CDR3 loop: CASSLGVAGTNEQFF. Here the CDR3 DNA reads TGCGCCAGCAGCTTGGGGGTAGCGGGGACCAATGAGCAGTTCTTC.

V is TRBV3-1 and J is TRBJ2-1; tentatively, D is TRBD1 (8 bases). In germline, CDR1 is LGHDT, CDR2 YNNKEL (reference sequence). The CDR3 contains 16 residues. The V end lost 2 bases, the J end lost 8 bases, and 19 bases lay between the germline ends. CDR3 amino acids: CASSQSPRTGRDEQFF. Here the CDR3 DNA reads TGTGCCAGCAGCCAAAGTCCCCGGACAGGGAGGGATGAGCAGTTCTTC.

Concerning this clonotype itself: A much more abundant neighbour one base away suggests this may be a read error. The J gene is TRBJ2-3, the V gene TRBV10-3, with a possible D match to TRBD1 (5 bases). The CDR3 is 15 amino acids. CDR1 is ENHRY and CDR2 is SYGVKD in the germline V gene. The CDR3 region is CAISQGGLVTDMQYF. CDR3 coding DNA: TGTGCCATCTCCCAGGGTGGTCTCGTCACAGATATGCAGTATTTT.